This T cell receptor beta chain was obtained from a study of T cell repertoires in cytomegalovirus infection (dated by TCRdb to between 2018 and 2020). Notes on the research overall: The peptide stimulations were aimed at well-studied HLA-B-restricted epitopes as well as recently identified HLA-C-restricted CMV epitopes, whose presentation resists viral immunomodulation. The HLA type of each donor mattered for the analysis, because public TCR beta signatures pointed to carriage of CMV infection along with the matching HLA type. Overall study outcomes, separate from this receptor: In both this cohort and an independent roughly 350-donor cohort, the cumulative frequency of public TCR beta family members distinguished carriers of CMV infection plus the relevant HLA type. The ex vivo response was dominated by HLA-C-restricted CMV-specific TCR beta clonotypes, and the single most frequent clonotype in two of eight donors was supplied by these HLA-C-restricted clonotypes.

Explained via the paper, the treatment or condition label denotes: in vitro stimulation with specific CMV peptide epitopes to enrich CMV-specific T cells. Note on this clonotype: There is no known antigen for this receptor. No base-level quality is on record; no much larger clone is a single base apart.

TCRdb lists the instrument as Illumina HiSeq 1500. TCRdb reanalyzed the raw reads on its own, using fastp at Q25 for trimming and MiXCR for clone calling, and kept in-frame beta chains. Duplicate CDR3 protein sequences are folded into a single record with the most common DNA and genes. The sample has a few hundred thousand distinct CDR3 sequences on record, 35% to 50% of them singletons. The ten largest clones represent 48% of the sample. The TCR was taken from a human donor in good health (CMV status not recorded). Some clones in this sample may be carry-over from other donors' samples. This material consisted of cultured PBMCs, taken from culture after CMV antigen stimulation.

Read as DNA, the sequence is TGTGCCAGCAGCTTGCGGGGCCCAGGAGAGCAGTTCTTC. Its translation reads: CASSLRGPGEQFF. The chain couples TRBV5-4 to TRBJ2-1, with the D segment possibly TRBD1 or TRBD2, each aligning over 5 bases. Including cysteine and phenylalanine, the CDR3 has 13 amino acids. Here the CDR3 DNA is all that survives: 39 bases in frame from base 1. V and J lose 1 base and 10 bases, and a span of 12 bases separates them. For CDR1 and CDR2, the germline V gene (reference sequence) lists SGHNT and YYREEE.